A single sample is the source of the 19 T cell receptor beta chains below, sequenced in a study of T-cell reconstitution after alpha-beta-depleted transplantation in children. As it was prepared, the TCRbeta library received unique molecular identifiers. Via MiXCR, TCRdb re-called the PCR reads, giving one row per CDR3 protein. The sample yields about 420,000 distinct CDR3 sequences, approximately 11% seen once. The sample in question was PBMCs from the stem cell graft donor, obtained from the stem cell graft. The source of these receptors is a human donor who donated a stem cell graft to a child with acute myeloid leukemia.

The chain links TRBV15 to TRBJ1-1, with 8 positions matching TRBD1. V gave up 0 bases and J gave up 6 bases; unmatched junction bases: 3. Germline V gene sequence: CDR1 LNHNV, CDR2 YYDKDF (reference sequence). CDR3 length: 14 amino acids. DNA for the CDR3: TGTGCCACCAGCAGAGAGTTACAGGGGGCTGAAGCTTTCTTT. This encodes CATSRELQGAEAFF.

This chain connects TRBV3-1 to TRBJ2-2, with D possibly matching TRBD2 (6 bases). V was cut by 4 bases and J by 6 bases, with 15 bases left in between. The CDR3 has 15 residues. Germline V gene sequence: CDR1 LGHDT, CDR2 YNNKEL (reference sequence). The CDR3 nucleotides are TGTGCCAGCAGCCTCCGCCGGGGGTGGGCCGGGGAGCTGTTTTTT. Residues: CASSLRRGWAGELFF.

At least ten counts were recorded for this clonotype. The rearrangement links TRBV11-2 to TRBJ1-5; no clear D gene. Trimming stripped 5 bases from V and 6 bases from J, with 11 bases between. Looked up from germline, CDR1 is SGHAT and CDR2 is FQNNGV. The CDR3 covers 13 residues. CDR3 bases: TGTGCCAGCAGCCCAAGGCCATTTCAGCCCCAGCATTTT. Protein: CASSPRPFQPQHF.

This clonotype has more than one count but fewer than ten. The rearrangement joins TRBV27 to TRBJ2-3, with D maybe TRBD2 (5 bases). The V end lost 10 bases, the J end lost 2 bases, and 19 bases lay between the germline ends. The CDR3 sequence is 15 residues long. CDR1 is MNHEY, CDR2 SMNVEV, per germline (reference sequence). The CDR3 protein is CATTRRVGITDTQYF. CDR3 nucleotide sequence: TGTGCCACCACCCGAAGGGTCGGGATCACAGATACGCAGTATTTT.

This clonotype was detected many times. The chain recombines TRBV11-1 with TRBJ2-1; 7 nucleotides line up with TRBD1. The V gene's germline CDR1 is SGHAT and CDR2 FQDESV (reference sequence). V shed 5 bases, J shed 3 bases, and the junction held 4 bases outside the gene matches. This CDR3 is built from 14 residues. CDR3 sequence reads: CASSPRQGYNEQFF. In nucleotides, the CDR3 is TGTGCCAGCAGCCCCCGACAGGGCTACAATGAGCAGTTCTTC.

V is TRBV10-3 and J is TRBJ1-2; D unclear. The germline V and J ends were trimmed by 4 bases and 4 bases, with 13 bases remaining between them. There are 14 residues in the CDR3. CDR1 is ENHRY, CDR2 SYGVKD, per germline. In nucleotides, the CDR3 is TGTGCCATCAGTGTCACAGAATACGCCTATGGCTACACCTTC. Protein: CAISVTEYAYGYTF.

V is TRBV7-2 and J is TRBJ1-2, with D uncertain. The CDR3 runs 15 residues. Trimming left V 5 bases short and J 5 bases short, with 18 bases between. CDR1 is SGHTA, CDR2 FQGNSA, per germline. The CDR3 nucleotides are TGTGCCAGCAGCGGCATGCGAGGGAGAAGATATGGCTACACCTTC. It yields the protein CASSGMRGRRYGYTF.

This clonotype was counted a few times. V is TRBV25-1 and J is TRBJ2-7; 11 nucleotides agree with TRBD1. The CDR3 runs to 15 residues. J lost 0 bases, V lost 5 bases, and 3 bases had no gene match. Germline-derived CDR1 and CDR2 are MGHDK and SYGVNS. CDR3 DNA sequence: TGTGCCAGCAGTTGGGGACAGGGGGGCTCCTACGAGCAGTACTTC. Translation: CASSWGQGGSYEQYF.

The chain carries TRBV7-3 and TRBJ2-7; D is perhaps TRBD1 or TRBD2 (5 bases each). V shed 3 bases and J shed 4 bases, with 13 bases lying between them. The CDR3 sequence is 14 residues long. Germline V CDR1 and CDR2: SGHTA, FQGTGA. The CDR3 region is CASSLRGDGYEQYF. In DNA form, the CDR3 reads TGTGCCAGCAGCTTGAGGGGAGATGGATACGAGCAGTACTTC.

This clonotype was counted at least ten times. The V gene is TRBV5-5, the J gene TRBJ1-1; 7 bases are a match to TRBD1. This CDR3 is built from 13 residues. Germline loops: CDR1 SGHKS, CDR2 YYEKEE (reference sequence). Germline trimming cut 4 bases from V and 11 bases from J; bases unmatched to any gene: 11. CDR3 in DNA: TGTGCCAGCAGCCTGACAGGGAAGCTTGGGGCTTTCTTT. It translates to CASSLTGKLGAFF.

V is TRBV24-1 and J is TRBJ2-2; a possible D gene is TRBD1 (6 bases). Trimming removed 9 bases from V and 0 bases from J, with 10 bases in between. The CDR3 runs 14 residues. Germline loops: CDR1 KGHDR, CDR2 SFDVKD. CDR3 region: CATGTGPNTGELFF. Here the CDR3 DNA reads TGTGCCACCGGTACAGGGCCGAACACCGGGGAGCTGTTTTTT.

The genes are TRBV12-3 or TRBV12-4 and TRBJ2-1; 9 bases are a match to TRBD1. V was clipped by 7 bases and J by 4 bases; unmatched bases: 8. This CDR3 comprises 15 residues. As DNA, the CDR3 is TGTGCCAGCATTTCGGGACAGGGCTATTACAATGAGCAGTTCTTC. Translation: CASISGQGYYNEQFF.

The chain is built from TRBV9 and TRBJ2-5, with D hard to call. CDR3 length: 14 amino acids. V shed 0 bases and J shed 5 bases, with 11 bases lying between them. Germline CDR1 SGDLS, CDR2 YYNGEE. The chain's CDR3 is CASSVESQAETQYF. The CDR3 nucleotides are TGTGCCAGCAGCGTAGAATCCCAGGCGGAGACCCAGTACTTC.

The V and J genes are TRBV4-2 and TRBJ2-4, with 8 bases that match TRBD2. The CDR3 sequence is 19 residues long. Germline V gene lookup returns CDR1 LGHNA and CDR2 YNFKEQ. The V gene end was trimmed by 1 base and the J gene end by 1 base; junction bases not matched to a gene: 12. The CDR3 DNA is TGTGCCAGCAGCCAAGGTCTCCCTCGGGGGGGCGGGGCCAAAAACATTCAGTACTTC. Its protein is CASSQGLPRGGGAKNIQYF.

This clonotype was recorded many times. The chain recombines TRBV6-5 with TRBJ2-2; TRBD2 matches 12 bases. The germline V gene has CDR1 MNHEY and CDR2 SVGAGI. This CDR3 spans 15 amino acids. V gave up 7 bases and J gave up 7 bases; unmatched junction bases: 7. CDR3 loop: CASIQTSGSVGELFF. The CDR3 region has the DNA TGTGCCAGCATCCAGACTAGCGGGAGCGTCGGGGAGCTGTTTTTT.

The V and J genes are TRBV6-5 and TRBJ1-5, with 7 positions matching TRBD1. The CDR3 has 14 residues. CDR1 MNHEY and CDR2 SVGAGI come from the germline V gene. Trimming at V came to 4 bases and at J to 6 bases, leaving 6 bases not matched to a gene. CDR3 sequence reads: CASSSTGFFQPQHF. In DNA, the CDR3 is TGTGCCAGCAGTTCGACAGGGTTCTTTCAGCCCCAGCATTTT.

The chain employs TRBV6-1 and TRBJ1-2; 8 bases agree with TRBD1. The length of the CDR3 is 14 residues. Germline V CDR1 and CDR2: MNHNS, SASEGT. V dropped 7 bases and J dropped 3; count of bases not matched to a gene: 7. The DNA for the CDR3 is TGTGCCAGCAAACCGGGACAGGCGGACTATGGCTACACCTTC. As protein: CASKPGQADYGYTF.

This clonotype was found many times. The chain couples TRBV7-3 to TRBJ2-5; D is possibly TRBD1 (5 bases). The CDR3 runs 15 residues. Trimming took 5 bases from V and 4 from J, leaving 17 bases between them. CDR1 is SGHTA, CDR2 FQGTGA, per germline. The CDR3 is CASSLGPSGRETQYF. The CDR3 region has the DNA TGTGCCAGCAGCCTCGGCCCCTCAGGGCGAGAGACCCAGTACTTC. Supplemented by reference TRBV7-3 and TRBJ2-5, the full variable domain reads GAGVSQTPSNKVTEKGKYVELRCDPISGHTALYWYRQSLGQGPEFLIYFQGTGAADDSGLPNDRFFAVRPEGSVSTLKIQRTERGDSAVYLCASSLGPSGRETQYFGPGTRLLVL.

V gene TRBV5-1 combines with J gene TRBJ2-7, with 12 bases matching TRBD2. Germline V lookup: CDR1 SGHRS, CDR2 YFSETQ. There are 15 residues in the CDR3. V was clipped by 2 bases and J by 2 bases; unmatched bases: 2. The CDR3 sequence is CASSFTSGGTYEQYF. In DNA, the CDR3 is TGCGCCAGCAGCTTCACTAGCGGGGGGACCTACGAGCAGTACTTC.